What follows describes a single TCR beta chain. Its antigen remains unknown. The PCR contained 60 Vbeta and 13 Jbeta primers. Sequencing used immunoSEQ multiplex PCR; TCRdb keeps in-frame clones, though not all of them. The sample contains approximately 130,000 clones, roughly 84% of which appear only once. This sample is part of a study of cytomegalovirus exposure and HLA in healthy donors. Study-wide results and limits: Overall, about 160 TCR beta chains were annotated as cytomegalovirus-associated. Reports showed the classifier diagnosing cytomegalovirus status with high specificity and sensitivity.

CDR3 length: 16 amino acids. Trimming stripped 4 bases from V and 3 bases from J, with 17 bases between. CDR1 and CDR2 from the germline V gene are SGHNT and YYREEE (reference sequence). Input material: PBMCs. The TCR sequence derives from a man in his fifties or sixties in good health and CMV-seronegative. The V gene is TRBV5-4, the J gene TRBJ2-1, with D hard to call. In nucleotides, the CDR3 is TGTGCCAGCAGCCCGAGGTCGGTAATTCTCTACAATGAGCAGTTCTTC. Amino acid sequence: CASSPRSVILYNEQFF.